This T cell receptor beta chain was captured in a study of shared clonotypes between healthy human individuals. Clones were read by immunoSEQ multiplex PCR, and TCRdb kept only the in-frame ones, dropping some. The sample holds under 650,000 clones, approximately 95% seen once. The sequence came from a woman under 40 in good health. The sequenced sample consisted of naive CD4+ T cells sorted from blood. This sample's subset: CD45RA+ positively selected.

This CDR3 is CASSLTSGLDEQYF. CDR3 sequence (DNA): TGTGCCAGCAGCCTAACTAGCGGGCTGGACGAGCAGTACTTC. The chain combines TRBV11-2 with TRBJ2-5; 9 bases line up with TRBD2. The better agreement between TRBJ2-7 and the DNA end casts doubt on the J call. The germline gives CDR1 SGHAT, CDR2 FQNNGV. CDR3 length: 14 residues.